One T cell receptor (beta chain) is described in this entry. Its antigen is undetermined. Only in-frame clones appear in the TCRdb table, and some are missing; sequencing was by immunoSEQ multiplex PCR. Among some 170,000 clones, roughly 90% were seen once, and the ten largest hold 4% to 5%. The data belong to a study of cytomegalovirus exposure and HLA in healthy donors. Study-wide background: The approximately 120 validation repertoires and the approximately 690 first-cohort repertoires shared a platform, a later analysis reported.

Study conclusions and caveats: Subsequent analysis found a tendency for first-cohort TCR clusters to co-occur within the 120 or so validation repertoires.

Donors were drawn from the approximately 110-subject validation cohort, separate from the approximately 700-subject first cohort. The V and J ends lost 2 bases and 4 bases, in that order; junction bases with no gene match: 4. This CDR3 contains 15 residues. Germline V CDR1 and CDR2: MDHEN, SYDVKM. J is TRBJ1-3 and V is TRBV28, with 8 nucleotides matching TRBD1. The sample taken for sequencing was PBMCs. The receptor comes from a man aged 18-30 years in good health and CMV-seropositive. The CDR3 region is CASSLGQGSGNTIYF. The CDR3 nucleotides read TGTGCCAGCAGTTTAGGACAGGGTTCGGGAAACACCATATATTTT.